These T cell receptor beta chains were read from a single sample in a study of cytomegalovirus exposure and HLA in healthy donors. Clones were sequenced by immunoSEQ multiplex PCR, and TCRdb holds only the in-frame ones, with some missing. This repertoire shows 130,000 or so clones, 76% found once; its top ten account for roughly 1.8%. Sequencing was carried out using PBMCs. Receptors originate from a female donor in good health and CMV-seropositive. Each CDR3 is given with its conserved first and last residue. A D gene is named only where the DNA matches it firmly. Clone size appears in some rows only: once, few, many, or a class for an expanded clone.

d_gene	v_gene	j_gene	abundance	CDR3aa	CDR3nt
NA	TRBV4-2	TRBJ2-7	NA	CAGSQVNGNSYEQYF	TGTGCCGGCAGCCAAGTCAACGGGAACTCCTACGAGCAGTACTTC
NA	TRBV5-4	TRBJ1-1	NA	CASSPKMNTEAFF	TGTGCCAGCAGCCCAAAAATGAACACTGAAGCTTTCTTT
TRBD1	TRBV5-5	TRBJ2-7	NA	CASSKGTGVWEQYF	TGTGCCAGCAGCAAGGGGACAGGGGTTTGGGAGCAGTACTTC
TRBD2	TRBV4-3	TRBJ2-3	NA	CASSQDPATSGLTDTQYF	TGCGCCAGCAGCCAAGATCCTGCCACTAGCGGGCTCACAGATACGCAGTATTTT
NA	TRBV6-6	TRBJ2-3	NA	CASSYSEGRGQYF	TGTGCCAGCAGTTACTCGGAGGGGCGCGGGCAGTATTTT
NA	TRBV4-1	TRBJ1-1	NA	CASSQIWPHSNTEAFF	TGCGCCAGCAGCCAAATTTGGCCCCATTCAAACACTGAAGCTTTCTTT
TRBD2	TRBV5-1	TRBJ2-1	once	CASSLRSGSSYNEQFF	TGCGCCAGCAGCTTGAGGAGCGGGAGCTCCTACAATGAGCAGTTCTTC
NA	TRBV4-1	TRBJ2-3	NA	CASSPARSTDTQYF	TGCGCCAGCAGCCCGGCTAGGTCCACAGATACGCAGTATTTT
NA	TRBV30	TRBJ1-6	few	CAWSVPGSPLHF	TGTGCCTGGAGTGTCCCCGGGTCACCCCTCCACTTT
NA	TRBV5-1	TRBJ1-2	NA	CASSLAAGYGYTF	TGCGCCAGCAGCCTAGCGGCGGGCTATGGCTACACCTTC
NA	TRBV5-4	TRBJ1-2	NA	CASSPTGVRGYTF	TGTGCCAGCAGCCCGACAGGTGTTAGGGGCTACACCTTC
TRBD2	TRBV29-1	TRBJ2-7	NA	CSVLTSGRANQYEQYF	TGCAGCGTCCTAACTAGCGGGAGGGCCAATCAGTACGAGCAGTACTTC
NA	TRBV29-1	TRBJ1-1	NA	CSVGRGGVGTEAFF	TGCAGCGTAGGGCGGGGGGGCGTCGGTACTGAAGCTTTCTTT
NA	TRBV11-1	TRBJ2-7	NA	CASSPYRALLYEQYF	TGTGCCAGCAGCCCGTACAGGGCCCTATTGTACGAGCAGTACTTC
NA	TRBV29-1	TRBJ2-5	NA	CSVHGGLETQYF	TGCAGCGTTCACGGGGGGCTGGAGACCCAGTACTTC
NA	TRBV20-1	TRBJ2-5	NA	CRGRPEYF	TGCAGGGGCCGCCCAGAGTACTTC
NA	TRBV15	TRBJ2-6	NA	CATSPGEGSSSGANVLTF	TGTGCCACCAGCCCAGGGGAGGGCAGCTCCTCTGGGGCCAACGTCCTGACTTTC
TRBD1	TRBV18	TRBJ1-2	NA	CASTPPGQANYGYTF	TGTGCCAGCACCCCCCCGGGACAGGCGAACTATGGCTACACCTTC
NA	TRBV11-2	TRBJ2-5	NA	CASSSTVGDQETQYF	TGTGCCAGCAGCTCGACAGTTGGGGACCAAGAGACCCAGTACTTC
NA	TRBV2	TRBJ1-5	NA	CASSDSFNQPQHF	TGTGCCAGCAGTGACTCGTTCAATCAGCCCCAGCATTTT
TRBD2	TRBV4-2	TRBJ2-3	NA	CASSQERLAGSTDTQYF	TGTGCCAGCAGCCAAGAGAGACTAGCGGGAAGCACAGATACGCAGTATTTT
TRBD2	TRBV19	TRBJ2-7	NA	CASSGGLGASGRSTSYEQYF	TGTGCCAGTAGCGGGGGCCTCGGGGCTAGCGGGCGATCAACCTCCTACGAGCAGTACTTC
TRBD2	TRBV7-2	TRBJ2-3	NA	CASSRRTSENTQYF	TGTGCCAGCAGCCGAAGGACTAGCGAAAATACGCAGTATTTT
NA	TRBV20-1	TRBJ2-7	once	CSAGQGFEQYF	TGCAGTGCTGGCCAGGGGTTCGAGCAGTACTTC
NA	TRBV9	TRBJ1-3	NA	CASSEGLNSGNTIYF	TGTGCCAGCAGCGAGGGACTGAACTCTGGAAACACCATATATTTT
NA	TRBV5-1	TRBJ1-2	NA	CASRVPGFYGHTF	TGCGCCAGCAGAGTACCGGGGTTCTATGGCCACACCTTC
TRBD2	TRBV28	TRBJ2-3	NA	CASSQGGGRITDTQYF	TGTGCCAGCAGTCAAGGCGGGGGACGAATCACAGATACGCAGTATTTT
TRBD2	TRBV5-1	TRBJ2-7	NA	CASSLSSGGAYEQYF	TGCGCCAGCAGCTTGAGTAGCGGGGGAGCCTACGAGCAGTACTTC
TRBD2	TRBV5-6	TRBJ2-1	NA	CASSLFSGAIVHEQFF	TGTGCCAGCAGCTTGTTTAGCGGGGCAATAGTCCATGAGCAGTTCTTC
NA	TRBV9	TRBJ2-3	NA	CASSGGTRRDTQYF	TGTGCCAGCAGCGGCGGGACTCGCAGGGATACGCAGTATTTT
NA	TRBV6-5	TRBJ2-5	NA	CASSYGETQYF	TGTGCCAGCAGTTATGGCGAGACCCAGTACTTC
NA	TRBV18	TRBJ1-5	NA	CASSLWQFNQPQHF	TGTGCCAGCTCGTTATGGCAGTTCAATCAGCCCCAGCATTTT
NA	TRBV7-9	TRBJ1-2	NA	CASNAPGENYGYTF	TGTGCCAGCAATGCCCCAGGGGAAAACTATGGCTACACCTTC
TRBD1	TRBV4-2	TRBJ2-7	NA	CASSPGTAFYEQYF	TGTGCCAGCAGCCCCGGGACAGCCTTTTACGAGCAGTACTTC
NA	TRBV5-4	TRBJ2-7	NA	CASSLGQPAYEQYF	TGTGCCAGCAGCTTGGGACAGCCCGCCTACGAGCAGTACTTC
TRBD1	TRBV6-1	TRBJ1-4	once	CASSVDRAFNEKLFF	TGTGCCAGCAGTGTGGACAGGGCTTTTAATGAAAAACTGTTTTTT
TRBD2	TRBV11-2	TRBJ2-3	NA	CASSLGTSGSTDTQYF	TGTGCCAGCAGCCTAGGGACTAGCGGTAGCACAGATACGCAGTATTTT
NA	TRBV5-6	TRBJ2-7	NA	CASSLEGGGGGSQYEQYF	TGTGCCAGCAGCTTGGAGGGGGGTGGCGGGGGTTCTCAATACGAGCAGTACTTC
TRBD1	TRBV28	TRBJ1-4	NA	CASSTTGEKLFF	TGTGCCAGCAGTACGACAGGGGAAAAACTGTTTTTT
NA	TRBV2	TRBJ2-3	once	CASSDGWGLTDTQYF	TGTGCCAGCAGTGATGGGTGGGGACTCACAGATACGCAGTATTTT
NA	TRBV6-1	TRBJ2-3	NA	CASSDPGSVDTQYF	TGTGCCAGCAGTGATCCAGGGTCGGTAGATACGCAGTATTTT
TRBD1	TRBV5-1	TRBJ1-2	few	CASSLRQGYGYTF	TGCGCCAGCAGCCTTAGACAGGGCTATGGCTACACCTTC
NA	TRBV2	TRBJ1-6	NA	CASSEALSSYNSPLHF	TGTGCCAGCAGTGAAGCGCTTAGCTCCTATAATTCACCCCTCCACTTT
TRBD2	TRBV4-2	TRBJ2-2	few	CASSQETREATGELFF	TGTGCCAGCAGCCAAGAGACTCGGGAGGCTACCGGGGAGCTGTTTTTT
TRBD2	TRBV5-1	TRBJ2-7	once	CASSLDLAGPYEQYF	TGCGCCAGCAGCTTGGATCTAGCGGGACCCTACGAGCAGTACTTC
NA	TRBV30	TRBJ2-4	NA	CAWSQYRQGKNIQYF	TGTGCCTGGAGCCAATATAGGCAGGGAAAAAACATTCAGTACTTC
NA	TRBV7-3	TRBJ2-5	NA	CASSLAGARETQYF	TGTGCCAGCAGCTTAGCGGGGGCTCGGGAGACCCAGTACTTC